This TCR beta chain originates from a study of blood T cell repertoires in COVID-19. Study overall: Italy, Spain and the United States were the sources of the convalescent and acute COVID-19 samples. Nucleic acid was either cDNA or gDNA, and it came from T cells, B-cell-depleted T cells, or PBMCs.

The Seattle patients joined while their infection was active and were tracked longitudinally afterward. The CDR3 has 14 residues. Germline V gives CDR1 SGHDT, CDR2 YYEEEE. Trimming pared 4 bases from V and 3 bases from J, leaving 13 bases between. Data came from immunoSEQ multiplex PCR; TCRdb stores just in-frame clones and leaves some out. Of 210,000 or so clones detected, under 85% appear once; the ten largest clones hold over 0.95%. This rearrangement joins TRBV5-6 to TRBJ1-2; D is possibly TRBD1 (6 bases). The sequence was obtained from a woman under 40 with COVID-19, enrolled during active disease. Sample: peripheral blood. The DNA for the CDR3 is TGTGCCAGCAGCCCCCAGGGGTCTGACTATGGCTACACCTTC. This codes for CASSPQGSDYGYTF.